This T cell receptor (beta chain) was identified during a study of T cells expressing NK-cell markers. Study-wide background: All TCR beta repertoires analysed originated from sorted CD3+CD56+NKG2C+, CD3+CD56+NKG2C- and CD3+CD56-NKG2C+ T cells. Seven of the eight sequenced donors were classified as HCMV-seropositive, and one was classified as seronegative.

The authors generated TCR beta cDNA through 5'RACE template switching with UMIs. TCRdb re-called the 5' RACE reads and shows each CDR3 protein once, DNA omitted. The sample has about 430,000 distinct CDR3 sequences. This CDR3 comprises 12 residues. Per the germline V gene, CDR1 is LNHDA and CDR2 is SQIVND (reference sequence). Regarding this clonotype: Its antigen is unknown.

Study results and limitations: For a few donors, these clonotypes were likewise the leading ones in the CD3+CD56-NKG2C+ fraction.

This rearrangement joins TRBV19 to TRBJ2-4. This sequence was found in a woman aged 45-65 years in good health. Input material: blood T cells: a sorted CD56 or NKG2C T cell subset, CD4+ or CD8+ T cells, or bulk PBMC T cells (not recorded which). This chain's CDR3 is CASSRRKNIQYF.